This TCR beta chain was obtained from a study of CD8 T cells in ankylosing spondylitis (dated 2017 in TCRdb). In the study overall: To find TCR variants linked to disease, the study profiled T cell receptor beta repertoires in ankylosing spondylitis patients and healthy donors. The whole study cohort included 85 to 120 healthy donors and over 20 ankylosing spondylitis patients. Samples of peripheral blood were taken, and for ankylosing spondylitis patients, synovial fluid was collected as well. Results and caveats for the whole study, not just this receptor: The disease-linked clones were reported as significantly enriched in matched synovial fluid samples from ankylosing spondylitis patients. Blood from ankylosing spondylitis patients appeared to be characterized by a TCR beta motif composed of several highly homologous amino acid variants. Some motif variants had previously been reported in the synovial fluid and blood of reactive arthritis patients, which suggests shared mechanisms of disease initiation. A CD8+ phenotype was shown by the disease-linked clones, which were found at relatively low frequencies in peripheral blood.

V is clipped by 4 bases and J by 4 bases, and the sequence between their germline boundaries is 15 bases long. CDR1 and CDR2, looked up from the germline V gene, are SGHRS and YFSETQ. Its CDR3 holds 16 amino acids, cysteine through phenylalanine. The CDR3 DNA has 48 bases and is translated from base 1. In this sample, this clonotype turned up a few times. Its antigen remains unidentified. No base-level quality is on record; no much larger clone is a single base apart. Sequencing was carried out with an Illumina HiSeq 2500. TCR beta libraries were prepared by quantitative 5'-RACE with molecular barcodes. The published analysis was carried out like this. A new computational method, built on a probabilistic model of VDJ rearrangement, was used to identify disease-linked TCR variants. Starting from the raw public reads, TCRdb applied fastp trimming at Q25, assembled clones with MiXCR and retained in-frame beta chains. Each CDR3 protein appears once, grouped with its most common genes and DNA. These V and J calls rely on TCRdb rather than the paper's analysis. The sample data list about 130,000 distinct CDR3 sequences, and just under 7.5% of these were observed just once. Jointly, the top ten make up roughly an eighth of the sample.

The chain employs TRBV5-1 and TRBJ2-6; the D gene is perhaps TRBD1, on 6 matching bases. Specimen: blood, either unsorted or a sorted T cell fraction (not recorded which). The source is a female donor with ankylosing spondylitis or in good health (not recorded which). The CDR3 in this case is CASSILQGAGANVLTF. The nucleotide sequence is TGCGCCAGCAGCATCCTACAGGGAGCCGGGGCCAACGTCCTGACTTTC.